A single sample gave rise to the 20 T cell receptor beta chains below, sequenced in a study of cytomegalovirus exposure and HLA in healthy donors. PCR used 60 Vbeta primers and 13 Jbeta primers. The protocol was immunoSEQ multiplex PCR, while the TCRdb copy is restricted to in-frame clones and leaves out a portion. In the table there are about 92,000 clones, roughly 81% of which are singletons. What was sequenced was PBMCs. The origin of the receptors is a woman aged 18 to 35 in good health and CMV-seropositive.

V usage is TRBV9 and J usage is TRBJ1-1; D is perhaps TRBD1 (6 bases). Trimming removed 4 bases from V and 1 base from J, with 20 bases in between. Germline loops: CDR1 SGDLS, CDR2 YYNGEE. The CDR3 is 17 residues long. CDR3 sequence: CASSTPRGGAANTEAFF. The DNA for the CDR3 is TGTGCCAGCAGCACTCCCCGTGGGGGGGCAGCGAACACTGAAGCTTTCTTT.

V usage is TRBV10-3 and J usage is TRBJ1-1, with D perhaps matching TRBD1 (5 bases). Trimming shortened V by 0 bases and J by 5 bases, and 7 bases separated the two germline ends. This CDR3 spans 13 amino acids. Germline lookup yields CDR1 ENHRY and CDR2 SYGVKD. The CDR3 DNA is TGTGCCATCAGTGAGTCTAGGGGAACTGAAGCTTTCTTT. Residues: CAISESRGTEAFF.

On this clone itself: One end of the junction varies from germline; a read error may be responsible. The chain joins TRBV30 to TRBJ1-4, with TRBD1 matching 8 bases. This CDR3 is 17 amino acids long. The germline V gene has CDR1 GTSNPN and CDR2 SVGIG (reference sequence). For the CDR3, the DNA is TGTGTCTGGAGTGTAGCCCAGGGGGCTTTGACTAATGAAAAACTGTTTTTT. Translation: CVWSVAQGALTNEKLFF.

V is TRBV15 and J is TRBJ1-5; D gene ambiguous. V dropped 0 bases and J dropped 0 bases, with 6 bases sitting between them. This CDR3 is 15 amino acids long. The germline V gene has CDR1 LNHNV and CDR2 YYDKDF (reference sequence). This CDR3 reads CATSRDVSSNQPQHF. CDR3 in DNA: TGTGCCACCAGCAGAGATGTGAGTAGCAATCAGCCCCAGCATTTT.

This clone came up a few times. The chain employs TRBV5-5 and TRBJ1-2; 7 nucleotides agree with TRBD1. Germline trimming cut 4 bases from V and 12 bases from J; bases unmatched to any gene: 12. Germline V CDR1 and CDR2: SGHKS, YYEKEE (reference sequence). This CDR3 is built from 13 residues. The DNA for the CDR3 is TGTGCCAGCAGCACATTTGGCGAGACAGGGCACACCTTC. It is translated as CASSTFGETGHTF.

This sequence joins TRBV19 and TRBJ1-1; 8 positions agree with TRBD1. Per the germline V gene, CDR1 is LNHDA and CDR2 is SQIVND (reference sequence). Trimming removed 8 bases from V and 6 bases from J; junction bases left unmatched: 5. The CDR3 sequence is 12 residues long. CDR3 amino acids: CASADRGAEAFF. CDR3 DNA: TGTGCCAGTGCCGACAGGGGAGCTGAAGCTTTCTTT.

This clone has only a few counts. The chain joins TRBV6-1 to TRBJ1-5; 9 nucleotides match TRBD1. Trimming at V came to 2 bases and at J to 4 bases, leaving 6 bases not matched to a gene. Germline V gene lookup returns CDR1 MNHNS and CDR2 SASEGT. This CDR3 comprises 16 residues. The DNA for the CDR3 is TGTGCCAGCAGTGAACTATCCGGGACAGGGAATCAGCCCCAGCATTTT. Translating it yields CASSELSGTGNQPQHF.

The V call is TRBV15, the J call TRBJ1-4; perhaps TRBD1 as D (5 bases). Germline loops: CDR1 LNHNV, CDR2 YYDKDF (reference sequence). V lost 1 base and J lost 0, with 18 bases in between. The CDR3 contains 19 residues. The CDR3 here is CATSRGGRVVTTTNEKLFF. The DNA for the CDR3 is TGTGCCACCAGCAGAGGGGGCCGGGTCGTAACAACAACTAATGAAAAACTGTTTTTT.

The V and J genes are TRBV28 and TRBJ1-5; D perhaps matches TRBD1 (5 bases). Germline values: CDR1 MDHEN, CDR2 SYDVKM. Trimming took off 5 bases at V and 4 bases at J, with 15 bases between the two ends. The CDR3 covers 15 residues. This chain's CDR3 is CASSPHLGANQPQHF. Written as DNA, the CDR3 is TGTGCCAGCAGTCCCCACCTAGGGGCTAATCAGCCCCAGCATTTT.

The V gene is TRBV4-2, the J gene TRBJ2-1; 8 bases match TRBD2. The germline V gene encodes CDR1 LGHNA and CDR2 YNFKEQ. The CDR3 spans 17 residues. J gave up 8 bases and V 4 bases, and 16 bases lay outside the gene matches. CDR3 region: CASSPSGLAGVGDEQFF. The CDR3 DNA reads TGTGCCAGCAGCCCCTCAGGGCTAGCGGGCGTTGGCGATGAGCAGTTCTTC.

In nucleotides, the CDR3 is TGCGCCAGCAGCGAGCCGGGACAGGGTAACACCGGGGAGCTGTTTTTT. This gives the protein CASSEPGQGNTGELFF. This chain connects TRBV5-1 to TRBJ2-2, with 9 bases aligning to TRBD1. Germline lookup yields CDR1 SGHRS and CDR2 YFSETQ. After removal of 4 bases from V and 2 bases from J, the junction contained 6 bases not matched to a gene. This CDR3 has 16 residues.

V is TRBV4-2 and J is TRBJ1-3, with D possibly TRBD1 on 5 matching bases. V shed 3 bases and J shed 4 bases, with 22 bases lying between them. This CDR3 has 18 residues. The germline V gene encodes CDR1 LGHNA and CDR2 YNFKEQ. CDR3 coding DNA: TGTGCCAGCAGCCAGTCACAGGTTAAAGTCTCGGCCGGAAACACCATATATTTT. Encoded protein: CASSQSQVKVSAGNTIYF.

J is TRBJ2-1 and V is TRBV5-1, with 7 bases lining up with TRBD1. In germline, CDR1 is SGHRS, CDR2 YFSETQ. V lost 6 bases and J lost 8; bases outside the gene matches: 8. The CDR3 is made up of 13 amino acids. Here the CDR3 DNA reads TGCGCCAGCACTTTAGACAGGGCAGATGAGCAGTTCTTC. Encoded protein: CASTLDRADEQFF. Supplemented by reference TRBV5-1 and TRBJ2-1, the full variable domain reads KAGVTQTPRYLIKTRGQQVTLSCSPISGHRSVSWYQQTPGQGLQFLFEYFSETQRNKGNFPGRFSGRQFSNSRSEMNVSTLELGDSALYLCASTLDRADEQFFGPGTRLTVL.

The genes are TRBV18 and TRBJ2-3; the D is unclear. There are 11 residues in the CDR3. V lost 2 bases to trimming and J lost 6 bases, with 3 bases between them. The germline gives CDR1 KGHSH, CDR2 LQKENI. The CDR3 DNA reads TGTGCCAGCTCACCAGAGGATACGCAGTATTTT. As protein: CASSPEDTQYF.

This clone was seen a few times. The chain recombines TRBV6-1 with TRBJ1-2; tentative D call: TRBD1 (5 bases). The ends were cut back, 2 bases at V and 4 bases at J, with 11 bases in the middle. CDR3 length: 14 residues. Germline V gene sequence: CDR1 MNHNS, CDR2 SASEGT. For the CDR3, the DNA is TGTGCCAGCAGTGAATTGGGGGGTAGCTATGGCTACACCTTC. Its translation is CASSELGGSYGYTF.

Here the CDR3 DNA reads TGTGCCAGCAGCCCTGGGGACAGGGGGCGCGAGCAGTACTTC. Protein product: CASSPGDRGREQYF. This chain joins TRBV9 and TRBJ2-7, with 12 bases lining up with TRBD1. The germline V gene has CDR1 SGDLS and CDR2 YYNGEE. The CDR3 has 14 residues. J was trimmed by 6 bases and V by 4 bases; bases with no gene match: 5.

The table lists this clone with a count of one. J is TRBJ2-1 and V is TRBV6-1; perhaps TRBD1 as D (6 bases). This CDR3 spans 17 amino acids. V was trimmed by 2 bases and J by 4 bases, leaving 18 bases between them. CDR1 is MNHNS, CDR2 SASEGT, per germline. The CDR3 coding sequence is TGTGCCAGCAGTGAAACCACGGCAGGGGTAATTTACAATGAGCAGTTCTTC. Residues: CASSETTAGVIYNEQFF.

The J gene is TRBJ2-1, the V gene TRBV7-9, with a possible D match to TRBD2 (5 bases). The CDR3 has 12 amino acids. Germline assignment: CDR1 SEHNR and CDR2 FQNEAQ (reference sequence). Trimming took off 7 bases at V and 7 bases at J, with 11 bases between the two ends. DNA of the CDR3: TGTGCCAGCAAGAGCGGTCCGAATGAGCAGTTCTTC. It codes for CASKSGPNEQFF.

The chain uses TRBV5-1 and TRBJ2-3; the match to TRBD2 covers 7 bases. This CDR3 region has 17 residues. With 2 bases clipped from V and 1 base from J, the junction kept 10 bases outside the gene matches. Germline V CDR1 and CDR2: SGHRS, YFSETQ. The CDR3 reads CASSFAGRGAGTDTQYF. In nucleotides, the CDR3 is TGCGCCAGCAGCTTCGCTGGGAGGGGTGCTGGCACAGATACGCAGTATTTT.

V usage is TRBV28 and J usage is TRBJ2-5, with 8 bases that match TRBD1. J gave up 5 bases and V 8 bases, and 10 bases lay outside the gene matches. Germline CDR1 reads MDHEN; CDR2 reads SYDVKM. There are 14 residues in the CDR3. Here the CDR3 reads CASGNQGAGETQYF. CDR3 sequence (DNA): TGTGCCAGCGGGAACCAGGGGGCCGGGGAGACCCAGTACTTC.